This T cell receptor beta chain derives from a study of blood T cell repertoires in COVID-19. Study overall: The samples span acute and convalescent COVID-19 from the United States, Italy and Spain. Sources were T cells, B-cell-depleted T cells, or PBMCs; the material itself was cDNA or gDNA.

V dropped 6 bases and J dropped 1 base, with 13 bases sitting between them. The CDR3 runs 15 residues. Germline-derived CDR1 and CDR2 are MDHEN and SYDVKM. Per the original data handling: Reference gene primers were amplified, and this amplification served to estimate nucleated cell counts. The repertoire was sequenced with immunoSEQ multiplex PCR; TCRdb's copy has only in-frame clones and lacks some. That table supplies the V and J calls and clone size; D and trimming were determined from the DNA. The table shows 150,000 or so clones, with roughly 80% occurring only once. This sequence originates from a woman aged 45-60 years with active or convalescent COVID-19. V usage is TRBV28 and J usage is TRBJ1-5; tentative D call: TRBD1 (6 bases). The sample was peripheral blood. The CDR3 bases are TGTGCCAGCAGCCCTGGACAGTGGAGCAATCAGCCCCAGCATTTT. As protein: CASSPGQWSNQPQHF.